The source of this T cell receptor (beta chain) is a study of PD-1 blockade in classical Hodgkin lymphoma. This clone was picked up a small number of times. Each patient's relapse followed autologous stem cell transplantation, and brentuximab vedotin exposure varied. Clones were read by immunoSEQ multiplex PCR, and TCRdb kept only the in-frame ones, dropping some. This table holds 95,000 to 100,000 clones, around 89% found once. The CDR3 is 15 residues long. V dropped 6 bases and J dropped 2 bases, with 17 bases sitting between them. Germline V lookup: CDR1 MNHNS, CDR2 SASEGT. This specimen consisted of peripheral blood mononuclear cells (PBMCs), obtained before the second cycle of nivolumab. The source is a human donor with classical Hodgkin lymphoma. The chain carries TRBV6-1 and TRBJ2-7; TRBD1 or TRBD2 may be the D gene (5 bases each). CDR3 nucleotides: TGTGCCAGCAGGGACCTTCGCCTGGGGGCCTACGAGCAGTACTTC. This gives the protein CASRDLRLGAYEQYF.